Following are 17 T cell receptor beta chains from one sample sequenced in a study of CD4 T cells in relation to SARS-CoV-2 and coronaviruses. Their target antigens are unknown. Only in-frame clones appear in the TCRdb table, and some are missing; sequencing was by immunoSEQ multiplex PCR. The data show 25,000 to 30,000 clones, with 74% seen just once and approximately 20% held by the top ten. The unexposed donors gave CD4+ T cells in about 2010-2019, prior to COVID-19. CD4+ T cells were isolated from the cells after around eleven days of culture. Sequencing used CD4+ T cells from PBMCs, cultured in vitro. These receptors were taken from a human donor in good health.

The chain carries TRBV6-5 and TRBJ2-5; D could derive from TRBD1 or TRBD2 (5 bases each). There are 16 residues in the CDR3. V was shortened by 1 base and J by 1 base, with 13 bases between the two germline ends. The germline V gene encodes CDR1 MNHEY and CDR2 SVGAGI. For the CDR3, the DNA is TGTGCCAGCAGTTACTATTCACGGGGACCCCAAGAGACCCAGTACTTC. Translated, it gives CASSYYSRGPQETQYF.

J is TRBJ2-5 and V is TRBV4-1, with D unresolved. Germline CDR1 is MGHRA and CDR2 is YSYEKL. There are 15 residues in the CDR3. The germline V and J ends were trimmed by 1 base and 5 bases, with 14 bases remaining between them. CDR3 sequence reads: CASSQGQDGWETQYF. In nucleotides, the CDR3 is TGCGCCAGCAGCCAAGGGCAGGACGGGTGGGAGACCCAGTACTTC.

V gene TRBV7-9 combines with J gene TRBJ1-2, with D possibly matching TRBD1 (6 bases). The V end was cut by 2 bases, the J end by 4 bases, with 14 bases between. Germline V gene data show CDR1 as SEHNR and CDR2 as FQNEAQ (reference sequence). The CDR3 is 15 amino acids. The CDR3 DNA is TGTGCCAGCAGCTTACAGGGGTATGAGGTCTATGGCTACACCTTC. Translated: CASSLQGYEVYGYTF.

The J gene is TRBJ1-5, the V gene TRBV4-1; 9 bases align to TRBD1. The germline gives CDR1 MGHRA, CDR2 YSYEKL. The V and J ends lost 6 bases and 2 bases, in that order; junction bases with no gene match: 8. The CDR3 length is 16 residues. The CDR3 bases are TGCGCCAGCAGTCGACAGGGGGTCGGAGGCAATCAGCCCCAGCATTTT. As protein: CASSRQGVGGNQPQHF.

Only a few counts were recorded for this clone. The chain has TRBV19 and TRBJ2-1; D might be TRBD1 or TRBD2, each matching 7 bases. Germline assignment: CDR1 LNHDA and CDR2 SQIVND (reference sequence). V lost 10 bases and J 4 bases, leaving 17 bases between the germline ends. This CDR3 is 14 amino acids long. The CDR3 spells CATSQGGTYNEQFF. The CDR3 coding sequence is TGTGCCACCTCCCAGGGGGGGACTTACAATGAGCAGTTCTTC.

The chain carries TRBV3-1 (or the pseudogene TRBV3-2) and TRBJ2-5; TRBD1 matches at 7 bases. This CDR3 region has 14 residues. V trimming: 5 bases; J trimming: 1 base; junction bases outside the gene matches: 4. From germline, CDR1 is LGHDT and CDR2 YNNKEL (reference sequence). CDR3 region: CASSSGTVQETQYF. The DNA for the CDR3 is TGTGCCAGCAGCTCCGGGACAGTCCAAGAGACCCAGTACTTC.

The CDR3 region is CASSLGPKTGPGANVLTF. The CDR3 DNA reads as TGCGCCAGCAGCTTGGGGCCTAAGACAGGGCCTGGGGCCAACGTCCTGACTTTC. The chain recombines TRBV5-1 with TRBJ2-6; 7 bases agree with TRBD1. Germline values: CDR1 SGHRS, CDR2 YFSETQ. CDR3 length: 18 amino acids. V lost 0 bases to trimming and J lost 2 bases; unmatched junction nucleotides: 8. The full variable domain, rest sourced from reference TRBV5-1 and TRBJ2-6, is KAGVTQTPRYLIKTRGQQVTLSCSPISGHRSVSWYQQTPGQGLQFLFEYFSETQRNKGNFPGRFSGRQFSNSRSEMNVSTLELGDSALYLCASSLGPKTGPGANVLTFGAGSRLTVL.

The V call is TRBV9, the J call TRBJ2-2, with D possibly being TRBD1 or TRBD2 (5 bases each). Trimming shortened V by 0 bases and J by 5 bases, and 14 bases separated the two germline ends. This CDR3 spans 16 amino acids. CDR1 is SGDLS and CDR2 is YYNGEE in the germline V gene. The CDR3 DNA reads TGTGCCAGCAGCGTAGATCCTGAGGGGCCGACCGGGGAGCTGTTTTTT. Translating gives CASSVDPEGPTGELFF.

The chain couples TRBV5-6 to TRBJ1-2, with TRBD1 matching over 11 bases. After removal of 0 bases from V and 4 bases from J, the junction contained 2 bases not matched to a gene. Germline CDR1 SGHDT, CDR2 YYEEEE. This CDR3 comprises 15 residues. The CDR3 is CASSLAGTGGYGYTF. The CDR3 region has the DNA TGTGCCAGCAGCTTGGCCGGGACAGGGGGCTATGGCTACACCTTC.

The V call is TRBV7-3, the J call TRBJ2-1; D gene ambiguous. Germline V gives CDR1 SGHTA, CDR2 FQGTGA. There are 13 residues in the CDR3. Trimming shortened V by 2 bases and J by 5 bases, and 7 bases separated the two germline ends. The CDR3 loop reads CASSLGVDNEQFF. For the CDR3, the DNA is TGTGCCAGCAGCTTAGGGGTCGACAATGAGCAGTTCTTC.

The chain employs TRBV29-1 and TRBJ2-2; TRBD1 agrees at 8 bases. Trimming at V came to 4 bases and at J to 7 bases, leaving 8 bases not matched to a gene. CDR1 and CDR2 (germline): SQVTM, ANQGSEA. The CDR3 is made up of 14 amino acids. Here the CDR3 reads CSVGDGQGGGELFF. CDR3 in DNA: TGCAGCGTTGGGGATGGACAGGGCGGCGGGGAGCTGTTTTTT.

This sequence joins TRBV9 and TRBJ2-7, with 7 bases that match TRBD1. Trimming removed 0 bases from V and 6 bases from J; junction bases left unmatched: 12. This CDR3 region has 16 residues. Germline V gives CDR1 SGDLS, CDR2 YYNGEE. In nucleotides, the CDR3 is TGTGCCAGCAGCGTAGCCTTCGGGGACAGCCTAATCGAGCAGTACTTC. Translation: CASSVAFGDSLIEQYF. Full variable domain (outside the CDR3, taken from reference TRBV9 and TRBJ2-7): DSGVTQTPKHLITATGQRVTLRCSPRSGDLSVYWYQQSLDQGLQFLIQYYNGEERAKGNILERFSAQQFPDLHSELNLSSLELGDSALYFCASSVAFGDSLIEQYFGPGTRLTVT.

V gene TRBV3-1 (or the pseudogene TRBV3-2) combines with J gene TRBJ2-7; TRBD2 aligns across 8 bases. Trimming took 6 bases from V and 6 from J; bases not matched to a gene: 10. This CDR3 contains 14 residues. Germline assignment: CDR1 LGHDT and CDR2 YNNKEL (reference sequence). In DNA form, the CDR3 reads TGTGCCAGCAGGAAAACAACCGGGAGGGTCGAGCAGTACTTC. Amino acids: CASRKTTGRVEQYF.

This clone was recorded once. The V gene is TRBV9, the J gene TRBJ2-2; 15 bases line up with TRBD2. With 3 bases clipped from V and 4 bases from J, the junction kept 16 bases outside the gene matches. Germline V gene data show CDR1 as SGDLS and CDR2 as YYNGEE. The CDR3 sequence is 21 residues long. Here the CDR3 DNA reads TGTGCCAGCAGCGGGGGGACCCCGGGACTAGCGGGAGGAAGGGGCACCGGGGAGCTGTTTTTT. It is translated as CASSGGTPGLAGGRGTGELFF.

This clone appeared a single time. The chain links TRBV28 to TRBJ2-7; perhaps TRBD1 as D (5 bases). This CDR3 comprises 16 residues. Germline V gives CDR1 MDHEN, CDR2 SYDVKM. V lost 4 bases, J lost 3 bases, and 19 bases lay in between. The CDR3: CASSSSDIRANYEQYF. CDR3 bases: TGTGCCAGCAGTTCCTCCGACATCAGGGCGAACTACGAGCAGTACTTC.

The rearrangement uses TRBV4-3 and TRBJ1-2; 8 nucleotides match TRBD1. Per germline, CDR1 LGHNA and CDR2 YSLEER. With 0 bases clipped from V and 4 bases from J, the junction kept 1 base outside the gene matches. CDR3 length equals 14 residues. The DNA for the CDR3 is TGCGCCAGCAGCCAAGAACAGGGGGGCTATGGCTACACCTTC. It specifies CASSQEQGGYGYTF.

This clone was recorded only once. The chain links TRBV5-1 to TRBJ2-7; 7 bases match TRBD1. Per germline, CDR1 SGHRS and CDR2 YFSETQ. The CDR3 is made up of 13 amino acids. With 5 bases clipped from V and 7 bases from J, the junction kept 9 bases outside the gene matches. The CDR3 coding sequence is TGCGCCAGCAGGGTGGACAGGCAAAGGGAGCAGTACTTC. Translated, it gives CASRVDRQREQYF.